These T cell receptor beta chains were read from a single sample in a study of T cell changes during pregnancy in multiple sclerosis. TCRdb's copy holds only in-frame clones and misses some; the assay was immunoSEQ multiplex PCR. Among about 32,000 clones, roughly nine tenths were seen once, and the ten largest hold about 3.9%. Here the sequenced sample was CD8+ T cells from peripheral blood mononuclear cells, taken in the second trimester of pregnancy. All receptors derive from a female donor in good health, enrolled as a control in a pregnancy study. CDR3s include the opening cysteine and the closing phenylalanine or tryptophan. The D gene is left open where the match is weak. Rows may omit the clone size; those that give it use once, few, many or a size class.

J: TRBJ1-4; D: -; size: -; V: TRBV7-9; DNA: TGTGCCAGCAGTTACAACCCACAGGAAGAAGGTGGAAAACTGTTTTTT; CDR3: CASSYNPQEEGGKLFF
J: TRBJ2-5; D: TRBD1; size: -; V: TRBV7-8; DNA: TGTGCCAGCAGCATGGACAGGGTACAAGAGACCCAGTACTTC; CDR3: CASSMDRVQETQYF
J: TRBJ1-4; D: -; size: -; V: TRBV7-8; DNA: TGTGCCAGCAGCCCCGGACAGTCTAATGAAAAACTGTTTTTT; CDR3: CASSPGQSNEKLFF
J: TRBJ2-3; D: TRBD2; size: -; V: TRBV11-3; DNA: TGTGCCAGCAGCTCCGGGTGGGGGGGGAGCACAGATACGCAGTATTTT; CDR3: CASSSGWGGSTDTQYF
J: TRBJ2-2; D: -; size: -; V: TRBV4-1; DNA: TGCGCCAGCAGGGGTTTGGGGGGGCAAGGCGGGGAGCTGTTTTTT; CDR3: CASRGLGGQGGELFF
J: TRBJ1-1; D: -; size: -; V: TRBV4-3; DNA: TGCGCCAGCAGCCAAGGGCGGGGCTATGAAGCTTTCTTT; CDR3: CASSQGRGYEAFF
J: TRBJ1-5; D: -; size: -; V: TRBV6-6; DNA: TGTGCCAGCAGTCCGGGGATTGGACAGCCCCAGCATTTT; CDR3: CASSPGIGQPQHF
J: TRBJ2-7; D: TRBD1; size: -; V: TRBV7-9; DNA: TGTGCCAGCAGCTCACCGGGACAGACTTACGAGCAGTACTTC; CDR3: CASSSPGQTYEQYF
J: TRBJ1-6; D: TRBD1; size: -; V: TRBV27; DNA: TGTGCCAGCAGTGGACTGGGACAGGGGGCGGAATCCCCCTATAATTCACCCCTCCACTTT; CDR3: CASSGLGQGAESPYNSPLHF
J: TRBJ1-2; D: TRBD1; size: -; V: TRBV28; DNA: TGTGCCAGCAGTTTATCACGGACAGGGAGCGAAGGCTACACCTTC; CDR3: CASSLSRTGSEGYTF
J: TRBJ2-5; D: -; size: -; V: TRBV5-1; DNA: TGCGCCAGCAGCTGGAGGGGAGTATCGCTTTGTGGGACCCAGTACTTC; CDR3: CASSWRGVSLCGTQYF
J: TRBJ1-2; D: TRBD1; size: -; V: TRBV9; DNA: TGTGCCAGCAGCGTAGGTCGGGACAGGCCATCCGCGGATGGCTACACCTTC; CDR3: CASSVGRDRPSADGYTF
J: TRBJ2-1; D: TRBD1; size: -; V: TRBV4-2; DNA: TGTGCCAGCAGCGCAGGGACAGGGGACTACAATGAGCAGTTCTTC; CDR3: CASSAGTGDYNEQFF
J: TRBJ1-1; D: -; size: -; V: TRBV13; DNA: TGTGCCAGCAGCTTCGACCAGGTAGGGGGACGACAGAGGACTGAGGCTTTCTTT; CDR3: CASSFDQVGGRQRTEAFF
J: TRBJ2-7; D: -; size: -; V: TRBV30; DNA: TGTGCCTGGAGTGTCGGACACTCCTACGAGCAGTACTTC; CDR3: CAWSVGHSYEQYF
J: TRBJ1-2; D: -; size: -; V: TRBV7-9; DNA: TGTGCCAGCAGCCCGGGGTACTATGGCTACACCTTC; CDR3: CASSPGYYGYTF
J: TRBJ1-1; D: TRBD1; size: once; V: TRBV4-2; DNA: TGTGCCAGCAGCCAAGCACAGGGGGTCATGAACACTGAAGCTTTCTTT; CDR3: CASSQAQGVMNTEAFF
J: TRBJ1-1; D: TRBD1; size: once; V: TRBV7-9; DNA: TGTGCCAGCAGCCCGGACAGGGAAGCTTTCTTT; CDR3: CASSPDREAFF
J: TRBJ1-3; D: TRBD1; size: once; V: TRBV9; DNA: TGTGCCAGCTCGCCCGGACAGGGGTCCCTCTTCTCTGGAAACACCATATATTTT; CDR3: CASSPGQGSLFSGNTIYF
J: TRBJ2-3; D: TRBD2; size: -; V: TRBV30; DNA: TGTGCCTGGAGTGTGGTGACTAGCGAAGAGGTAGATACGCAGTATTTT; CDR3: CAWSVVTSEEVDTQYF
J: TRBJ2-7; D: -; size: -; V: TRBV7-6; DNA: TGTGCCAGCAGCTTACAATCCGGCAGGGTACACGAGCAGTACTTC; CDR3: CASSLQSGRVHEQYF
J: TRBJ1-6; D: -; size: -; V: TRBV27; DNA: TGTGCCAGCAGTTTATCGGAGGGGCCCCTCCACTTT; CDR3: CASSLSEGPLHF
J: TRBJ1-2; D: -; size: -; V: TRBV4-3; DNA: TGCGCCAGCAGCCAAGATCCCAGGGGAGACTATGGCCACACCTTC; CDR3: CASSQDPRGDYGHTF
J: TRBJ1-5; D: TRBD1; size: -; V: TRBV6-6; DNA: TGTGCCAGCGGCACAGGGGGACCCTTAGATGGCCAGCCCCAGCATTTT; CDR3: CASGTGGPLDGQPQHF
J: TRBJ1-1; D: -; size: -; V: TRBV12-5; DNA: TGTGCTAGTGGACAGCTGGACACTGAAGCTTTCTTT; CDR3: CASGQLDTEAFF
J: TRBJ2-1; D: TRBD1; size: medium-sized; V: TRBV4-3; DNA: TGCGCCAGCAGCCAAGATATGGGACAGGGACTCTACAATGAGCAGTTCTTC; CDR3: CASSQDMGQGLYNEQFF
J: TRBJ1-4; D: -; size: -; V: TRBV18; DNA: TGTGCCAGCTCACCACCGGCCCTAGAGAATGAAAAACTGTTTTTT; CDR3: CASSPPALENEKLFF
J: TRBJ2-1; D: TRBD2; size: -; V: TRBV7-2; DNA: TGTGCCAGCAGCACGGGGACTAGCGGGGGATTTGATGAGCAGTTCTTC; CDR3: CASSTGTSGGFDEQFF
J: TRBJ2-2; D: TRBD2; size: few; V: TRBV6-4; DNA: TGTGCCAGCAGTGCGGGAAGCGGGGTCCCCGGGGAGCTGTTTTTT; CDR3: CASSAGSGVPGELFF
J: TRBJ2-6; D: -; size: -; V: TRBV9; DNA: TGTGCCAGCAGCGAGGGTAGGTTGGGGGCCGGGGCCAACGTCCTGACTTTC; CDR3: CASSEGRLGAGANVLTF
J: TRBJ1-1; D: TRBD1; size: -; V: TRBV4-1; DNA: TGCGCCAGCAGCCAGTCCGGGACAGGGATCTTCAACACTGAAGCTTTCTTT; CDR3: CASSQSGTGIFNTEAFF
J: TRBJ2-7; D: -; size: -; V: TRBV4-1; DNA: TGCGCCAGCAGCCCCAGGGAGGCGTCCTACGAGCAGTACTTC; CDR3: CASSPREASYEQYF
J: TRBJ2-5; D: TRBD2; size: once; V: TRBV27; DNA: TGTGCCAGCAGTTTATACCTAGCGGGGCCACAAGAGACCCAGTACTTC; CDR3: CASSLYLAGPQETQYF
J: TRBJ2-7; D: -; size: -; V: TRBV2; DNA: TGTGCCAGCAGGCAGGTAGTAAAGTACGAGCAGTACTTC; CDR3: CASRQVVKYEQYF
J: TRBJ1-4; D: -; size: -; V: TRBV18; DNA: TGTGCCAGCTCACCAAGCGGTAGGGAAAAACTGTTTTTT; CDR3: CASSPSGREKLFF
J: TRBJ2-7; D: -; size: -; V: TRBV7-9; DNA: TGTGCCAGCAGCACGGGGTCGACCTACGAGCAGTACTTC; CDR3: CASSTGSTYEQYF
J: TRBJ2-5; D: TRBD2; size: -; V: TRBV10-1; DNA: TGCGCCAGCAGTGAGTCACTAGCGGGGGGGGCCCCCCAAGAGACCCAGTACTTC; CDR3: CASSESLAGGAPQETQYF
J: TRBJ2-7; D: TRBD2; size: -; V: TRBV7-9; DNA: TGTGCCAGCAGCCCAAAACTAGCGGGGAGGTACGAGCAGTACTTC; CDR3: CASSPKLAGRYEQYF
J: TRBJ1-1; D: -; size: few; V: TRBV29-1; DNA: TGCAGCGTTGTGGTTTCTGCTTCTATAATGAACACTGAAGCTTTCTTT; CDR3: CSVVVSASIMNTEAFF
J: TRBJ2-7; D: -; size: -; V: TRBV27; DNA: TGTGCCAGCAGTGGGGTCATCGGGGGCTACGAGCAGTACTTC; CDR3: CASSGVIGGYEQYF
J: TRBJ2-2; D: TRBD2; size: -; V: TRBV5-5; DNA: TGTGCCAGCAGCTTGTATAGCGGGGACCATCCCGGGGAGCTGTTTTTT; CDR3: CASSLYSGDHPGELFF
J: TRBJ2-7; D: TRBD1; size: -; V: TRBV27; DNA: TGTGCCAGCACCGAGACAGGGGGCTCCTACGAGCAGTACTTC; CDR3: CASTETGGSYEQYF
J: TRBJ2-1; D: TRBD1; size: -; V: TRBV10-3; DNA: TGTGCCATCAGTGAACAAGGGGGCATCTACAATGAGCAGTTCTTC; CDR3: CAISEQGGIYNEQFF
J: TRBJ2-2; D: -; size: -; V: TRBV6-1; DNA: TGTGCCAGCAGGGGGGGTATAGACACCGGGGAGCTGTTTTTT; CDR3: CASRGGIDTGELFF
J: TRBJ2-1; D: TRBD2; size: -; V: TRBV4-2; DNA: TGTGCCAGCAGCCAAGATCCTGCGGGGGGTAACAATGAGCAGTTCTTC; CDR3: CASSQDPAGGNNEQFF
J: TRBJ2-1; D: TRBD1; size: -; V: TRBV27; DNA: TGTGCCAGCAGTTCCAATCTTCCGGGACAGGGGGCTGGGGGGGAGCAGTTCTTC; CDR3: CASSSNLPGQGAGGEQFF
J: TRBJ2-7; D: -; size: -; V: TRBV27; DNA: TGTGCCAGCAGTTTCTCGGTGAGCTCCTACGAGCAGTACTTC; CDR3: CASSFSVSSYEQYF
J: TRBJ1-2; D: TRBD1; size: -; V: TRBV6-1; DNA: TGTGCCAGCAGTGACCCTGGGACAGGGGACAGCTATGGCTACACCTTC; CDR3: CASSDPGTGDSYGYTF
J: TRBJ2-7; D: TRBD1; size: -; V: TRBV11-2; DNA: TGTGCCAGCAGCCCGGGACAGGGGTTCTACGAGCAGTACTTC; CDR3: CASSPGQGFYEQYF
J: TRBJ1-3; D: -; size: -; V: TRBV4-3; DNA: TGCGCCAGCAGCCAAACAGGGAATAGGGTCTCTGGAAACACCATATATTTT; CDR3: CASSQTGNRVSGNTIYF
J: TRBJ1-4; D: -; size: -; V: TRBV30; DNA: TGTGCCTGGAGTGTACCGAGGGACTGGGAAAAACTGTTTTTT; CDR3: CAWSVPRDWEKLFF
J: TRBJ1-4; D: -; size: -; V: TRBV10-3; DNA: TGTGCCAGCAAACGGTCAACTAATGAAAAACTGTTTTTT; CDR3: CASKRSTNEKLFF